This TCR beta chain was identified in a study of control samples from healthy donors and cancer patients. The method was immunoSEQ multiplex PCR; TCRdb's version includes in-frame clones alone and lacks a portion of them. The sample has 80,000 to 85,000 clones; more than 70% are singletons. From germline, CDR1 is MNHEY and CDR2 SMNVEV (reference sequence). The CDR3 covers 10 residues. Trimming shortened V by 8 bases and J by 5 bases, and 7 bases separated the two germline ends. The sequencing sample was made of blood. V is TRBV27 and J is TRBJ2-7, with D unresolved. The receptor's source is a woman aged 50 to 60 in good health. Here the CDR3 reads CASGKHEQYF. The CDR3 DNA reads TGTGCCAGCGGGAAACACGAGCAGTACTTC.